This record looks at one T cell receptor beta chain sequence and its context. Its antigen remains unidentified. Produced via immunoSEQ multiplex PCR; TCRdb's table is partial and in-frame only. This table has about 420,000 clones, 88% appearing once. This record belongs to a study of Ad26.COV2.S vaccination and SARS-CoV-2 variants. About the research overall: Administration of Ad26.COV2.S was intramuscular, either once or twice 56 days apart. Study-level points and caveats: Spike-specific TCR breadth in vaccine recipients exceeded that seen in placebo recipients.

Treatment given: 19 received Ad26.COV2.S at low or high dose, single or two shots; roughly five received placebo; per-sample allocation not given. Day 63 after the first vaccine or placebo injection was the time point for sampling. Aged 18-55 years, donor was enrolled in Boston in the early 2020s. Sequenced material: peripheral blood, taken in a trial of Ad26.COV2.S vaccine versus placebo. This TCR was sampled from a person aged 18 to 65 who received the Ad26.COV2.S COVID-19 vaccine or a placebo.

The CDR3 region has the DNA TGCAGCGGGGGGGATACTGAAGCTTTCTTT. Its protein product is CSGGDTEAFF. The chain joins TRBV29-1 to TRBJ1-1, with D tentatively TRBD1 (5 bases). Trimming removed 7 bases from V and 5 bases from J, with 8 bases in between. The CDR3 is 10 amino acids. In germline, CDR1 is SQVTM, CDR2 ANQGSEA.